This TCR beta chain was recovered during a study of T-cell memory formation after mild COVID-19. The overall study: Clusters of TCRs were largely donor specific. Findings and limits, study-wide: Specificity for SARS-CoV-2 was not confirmed among the second-wave clones peaking on day 37. CD4+ clones that contracted lay mainly in CM and EM; CD8+ ones lay in EMRA.

This clonotype was observed a handful of times. Its antigen remains unknown. CDR1 SGHAT and CDR2 FQNNGV come from the germline V gene. V gave up 4 bases and J gave up 5 bases, with 14 bases separating them. The CDR3 consists of 15 residues. 5'RACE primed from the constant segment yielded TCR alpha and TCR beta cDNA libraries bearing sample barcodes and UMIs. MiXCR, run by TCRdb on the 5' RACE reads, gives a single entry per CDR3 protein. The repertoire holds around 450,000 distinct CDR3 sequences, around 20% seen once, with 8.4% in the top ten. The sample comprised PBMCs or a T cell subset sorted from them (not recorded which). This sequence joins TRBV11-2 and TRBJ2-2, with D tentatively TRBD1 or TRBD2 (6 bases each). The sequence came from an adult woman who had mild COVID-19 (a few samples of this study predate the infection). Cell type and time point are not known. CDR3 in amino acids: CASSSYRGATGELFF. The DNA for the CDR3 is TGTGCCAGCAGCTCTTATAGGGGGGCGACCGGGGAGCTGTTTTTT.